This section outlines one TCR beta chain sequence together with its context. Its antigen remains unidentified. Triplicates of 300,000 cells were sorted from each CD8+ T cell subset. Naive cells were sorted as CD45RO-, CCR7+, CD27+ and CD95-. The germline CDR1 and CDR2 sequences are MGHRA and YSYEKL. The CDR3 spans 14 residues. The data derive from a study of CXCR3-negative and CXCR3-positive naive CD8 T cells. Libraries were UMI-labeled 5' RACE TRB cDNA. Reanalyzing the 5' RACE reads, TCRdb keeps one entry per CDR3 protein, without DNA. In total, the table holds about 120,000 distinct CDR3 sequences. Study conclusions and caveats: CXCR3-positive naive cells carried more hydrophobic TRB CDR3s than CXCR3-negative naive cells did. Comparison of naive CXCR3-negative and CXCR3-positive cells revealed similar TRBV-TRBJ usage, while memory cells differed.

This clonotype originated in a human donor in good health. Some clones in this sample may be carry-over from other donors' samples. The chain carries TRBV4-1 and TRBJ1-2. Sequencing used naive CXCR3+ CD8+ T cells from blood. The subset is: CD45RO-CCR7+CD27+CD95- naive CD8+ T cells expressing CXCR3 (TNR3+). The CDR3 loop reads CASSQDPSYYGYTF.